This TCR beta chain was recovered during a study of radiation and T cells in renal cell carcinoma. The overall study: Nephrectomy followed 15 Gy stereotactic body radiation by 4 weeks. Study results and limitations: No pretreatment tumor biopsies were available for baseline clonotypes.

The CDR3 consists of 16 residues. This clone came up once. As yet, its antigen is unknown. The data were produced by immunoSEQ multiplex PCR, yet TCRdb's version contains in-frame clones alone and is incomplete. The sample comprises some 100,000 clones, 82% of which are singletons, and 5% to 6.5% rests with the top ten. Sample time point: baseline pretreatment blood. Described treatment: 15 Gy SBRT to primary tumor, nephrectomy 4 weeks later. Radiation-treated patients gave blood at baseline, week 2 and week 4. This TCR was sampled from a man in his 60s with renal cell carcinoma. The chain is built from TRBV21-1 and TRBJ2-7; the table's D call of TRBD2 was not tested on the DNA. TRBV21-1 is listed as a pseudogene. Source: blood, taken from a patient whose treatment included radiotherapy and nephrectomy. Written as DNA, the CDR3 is TGTGCCAGCGGACGAGGGCGGAGGCACCCCCTCTACGAGCAGTACTTC. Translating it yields CASGRGRRHPLYEQYF.